This T cell receptor (beta chain) was sequenced for a study of graft-versus-host responses after intestinal transplantation (dated by TCRdb to the early 2020s). In terms of the full investigation: The transplants that recipients got were multivisceral, liver-intestinal, or isolated intestinal. Anti-thymocyte globulin induction was given to all recipients, followed by maintenance tacrolimus and steroids for around three years. After intestinal transplantation, graft-versus-host and host-versus-graft alloreactive T cell clones in the graft, circulation and bone marrow were tracked using bulk TCR-beta CDR3 sequencing. To identify alloreactive clones, pre-transplant mixed lymphocyte reaction products were sequenced and compared with unstimulated pre-transplant donor and recipient T cells. Of the 20 to 30 intestinal transplant recipients enrolled in the cohort, one of whom was a retransplant, a few patients without pretransplant specimens were excluded. Donor T cell macrochimerism was defined as a peak of at least 4% donor T cells among recipient peripheral blood mononuclear cells. Samples from three later patients were sequenced in-house on an Illumina MiSeq with MiXCR processing rather than by the commercial service.

Overall results and qualifications from the work: Peak levels of circulating GvH clones were associated with declines in HvG clones early after transplant. GvH clones were found in recipient bone marrow, and some of the GvH clones appeared earlier in ileal mucosa or blood, which is consistent with an intestinal mucosal origin. Patients with donor T cell macrochimerism had high GvH to HvG T cell clonal ratios in their allografts. The relatively low number and heterogeneity of intestinal transplant patients limited the conclusions.

Remarks on this clone: The antigen this receptor binds is unknown. No much larger clonotype is one base removed from it; base qualities were not supplied.

After transplant, bone marrow was aspirated from the posterior iliac crest or from another site selected by the physician. Library creation used the immunoSEQ multiplex PCR assay. For most patients, high-throughput TCR-beta CDR3 sequencing of genomic DNA was performed by Adaptive Biotechnologies. The published analysis was carried out like this. TCR sequencing data for roughly 17 patients were retrieved from Adaptive's ImmunoSEQ software; a few other patients were processed with MiXCR and VDJtools. CDR3 nucleotide sequences shared between donor and recipient were removed because the origin of such sequences could not be assigned. At least 2-fold expansion over unstimulated cells and a minimum CFSE-low frequency of 0.002% (template counts) or 0.001% (read counts) were required for clones to be classified as alloreactive. Clones were considered mappable if detected in sequenced pre-transplant spleen, lymph node, or MLR CFSE-low populations of the donor or recipient. The cumulative frequency of alloreactive clones was calculated as a percentage of all sequences, weighted by copy number. Imported from immuneACCESS, the table was reduced by TCRdb to in-frame sequences with V and J called. These copies leave out some clones; in studies compared against another copy, an unresolved V gene accounts for under half, and the cause of the remainder is not known. That table gives V, J and clone size, and the DNA gave D and trimming. A total of 65,000 to 85,000 clones appear in this sample, roughly 89% of them only once. Of the sample, about 6.9% is held by the ten largest clones.

The sequencing here drew on bone marrow, taken 734 days after intestinal transplantation. The clonotype originates from a human patient who received an intestinal transplant, so some T cells may come from the graft donor.

The CDR3 here reads CASSIFASFSYEQYF. Read as DNA, the sequence is TGTGCCAGTAGTATCTTTGCCAGCTTCTCCTACGAGCAGTACTTC. The rearrangement joined TRBV19 to TRBJ2-7, with no D gene named confidently. V lost 3 bases and J lost 0 bases; the stretch between them is 12 bases long. Spanning cysteine to phenylalanine, the CDR3 consists of 15 amino acids. Only the CDR3 region is kept as DNA, spanning 45 bases read in frame from base 1. CDR1 is given as LNHDA and CDR2 as SQIVND, both from the germline V gene (reference sequence). Outside the CDR3, residues come from the reference TRBV19 and TRBJ2-7 proteins, so the full variable domain is: DGGITQSPKYLFRKEGQNVTLSCEQNLNHDAMYWYRQDPGQGLRLIYYSQIVNDFQKGDIAEGYSVSREKKESFPLTVTSAQKNPTAFYLCASSIFASFSYEQYFGPGTRLTVT.